The entry that follows covers one T cell receptor beta chain sequence. Its antigen is not known. The sample originates from a study of T cell responses to AZD1222 COVID-19 vaccine. Study results and limitations: All repertoire sampling was performed exclusively after the peak T cell response. Spike regions recognized by vaccine-associated CD4 TCRs spanned the protein, led by 160-218 and 743-854. Recipients of two AZD1222 doses showed rising Spike-specific TCR breadth and depth. In the spike-specific TCR repertoire, nearly half reportedly target unmutated variant regions.

The method was immunoSEQ multiplex PCR; TCRdb's version includes in-frame clones alone and lacks a portion of them. The repertoire holds 120,000 or so clones, around 93% seen once, with about 1.1% in the top ten. Germline-derived CDR1 and CDR2 are SGHAT and FQNNGV. The V gene lost 4 bases and the J gene lost 8 bases, with 12 bases spanning the gap. The CDR3 spans 13 residues. This specimen was peripheral blood, taken on day 0 of AZD1222 vaccination. The genes are TRBV11-2 and TRBJ2-4; no definite D call. The sequence came from an adult in good health. CDR3 in DNA: TGTGCCAGCAGCTACCCTGGTGGAGACATTCAGTACTTC. Its translation: CASSYPGGDIQYF. The variable domain in full, completed from reference TRBV11-2 and TRBJ2-4, reads EAGVAQSPRYKIIEKRQSVAFWCNPISGHATLYWYQQILGQGPKLLIQFQNNGVVDDSQLPKDRFSAERLKGVDSTLKIQPAKLEDSAVYLCASSYPGGDIQYFGAGTRLSVL.